Listed below are T cell receptor beta chains from one sample, sequenced in a study of type 1 and type 2 diabetes patients. One entry per CDR3 protein, called by TCRdb with MiXCR from the multiplex PCR reads. Among 270,000 or so distinct CDR3 sequences listed, roughly 48% were seen once. The material sequenced was peripheral blood mononuclear cells (PBMCs). Receptor source: a man aged 18 to 29 with type 2 diabetes. Each CDR3 is given with its conserved first and last residue. D genes are given only for firm matches. Not every row has a clone size; where given, it reads once, few, many or a size class.

>.|.|TRBJ2-7|TRBV18
CASSLSTSYEQYF
TGTGCCAGCTCACTCAGTACATCCTACGAGCAGTACTTC
>TRBD2|.|TRBJ2-2|TRBV2
CASAIREAGELFF
TGTGCCAGCGCTATCCGGGAGGCGGGGGAGCTGTTTTTT
>.|few|TRBJ1-2|TRBV7-2
CASSLYNPNYGYTF
TGTGCCAGCAGCTTATATAATCCTAACTATGGCTACACCTTC
>TRBD1|.|TRBJ2-5|TRBV28
CASSLGQLQETQYF
TGTGCCAGTTCCCTGGGACAGCTACAAGAGACCCAGTACTTC
>.|.|TRBJ1-2|TRBV20-1
CSALEISRFSNYGYTF
TGCAGTGCTCTCGAAATCTCCCGTTTTTCTAACTATGGCTACACCTTC
>TRBD2|few|TRBJ2-5|TRBV19
CASSHRTSGVRETQYF
TGTGCCAGTAGCCACCGGACTAGCGGGGTCCGAGAGACCCAGTACTTC
>.|few|TRBJ2-1|TRBV19
CASSPAPSHNEQFF
TGTGCCAGTAGTCCAGCCCCTAGCCACAATGAGCAGTTCTTC
>TRBD1|.|TRBJ1-2|TRBV28
CASSRYRGGYGYTF
TGTGCCAGCAGTAGATACAGGGGAGGCTATGGCTACACCTTC
>.|.|TRBJ2-5|TRBV11-2
CASSMGRETQYF
TGTGCCAGCAGCATGGGCCGGGAGACCCAGTACTTC
>TRBD2|few|TRBJ2-5|TRBV10-3
CAISESTVVGGVQETQYF
TGTGCCATCAGTGAGTCGACAGTCGTTGGGGGGGTCCAAGAGACCCAGTACTTC
>TRBD1|.|TRBJ2-1|TRBV11-2
CAGGTGSYNEQFF
TGTGCCGGGGGGACAGGGTCCTACAATGAGCAGTTCTTC
>.|once|TRBJ1-3|TRBV6-5
CAISHGTDPYF
TGTGCCATCAGTCATGGGACGGATCCATATTTT
>.|.|TRBJ2-4|TRBV19
CASSASHLTVSAKNIQYF
TGTGCCAGTAGTGCATCACACCTCACGGTCTCAGCCAAAAACATTCAGTACTTC
>TRBD1|.|TRBJ1-6|TRBV7-8
CASSLYRQGDSPLHF
TGTGCCAGCAGCTTATATCGGCAGGGGGACTCACCCCTCCACTTT
>.|few|TRBJ2-7|TRBV19
CASSIGQGSFSPGEQYF
TGTGCCAGTAGTATAGGTCAGGGGAGCTTCTCGCCCGGCGAGCAGTACTTC
>.|.|TRBJ2-7|TRBV3-1
CASSDPRVPYEQYF
TGTGCCAGCAGCGACCCCAGGGTCCCCTACGAGCAGTACTTC
>.|.|TRBJ1-1|TRBV28
CASSLLVRETEAFF
TGTGCCAGCAGTTTATTGGTCAGGGAAACTGAAGCTTTCTTT
>TRBD2|.|TRBJ2-1|TRBV7-8
CASSEGTSGGNEQFF
TGTGCCAGCAGTGAGGGGACTAGCGGGGGGAATGAGCAGTTCTTC
>.|.|TRBJ2-5|TRBV27
CASSWDWQETQYF
TGTGCCAGCAGCTGGGACTGGCAAGAGACCCAGTACTTC
>.|.|TRBJ2-5|TRBV20-1
CSASVTRETQYF
TGCAGTGCTAGCGTGACTCGAGAGACCCAGTACTTC
>.|.|TRBJ1-2|TRBV24-1
CATSDPHRTYGYTF
TGTGCCACCAGTGATCCACACCGGACTTATGGCTACACCTTC
>.|.|TRBJ2-7|TRBV5-1
CASSPNGAEYEQYF
TGCGCCAGCAGCCCGAATGGAGCGGAATACGAGCAGTACTTC
>.|.|TRBJ1-2|TRBV20-1
CSASEDNYGYTF
TGCAGTGCTAGCGAGGATAACTATGGCTACACCTTC
>TRBD1|.|TRBJ2-7|TRBV7-2
CASRHTIGQGYEQYF
TGTGCCAGCAGACATACGATTGGACAGGGCTACGAGCAGTACTTC
>.|.|TRBJ1-1|TRBV6-5
CASSYSSGGTAGTEAFF
TGTGCCAGCAGTTACTCGAGCGGGGGCACCGCTGGCACTGAAGCTTTCTTT
>.|few|TRBJ2-7|TRBV7-9
CASSPRGDYSYEQYF
TGTGCCAGTAGCCCAAGGGGGGACTATTCCTACGAGCAGTACTTC
>TRBD1|.|TRBJ2-2|TRBV5-1
CASSLRGQGIGELFF
TGCGCCAGCAGCTTGAGGGGACAGGGAATCGGGGAGCTGTTTTTT
>TRBD1|.|TRBJ1-1|TRBV7-8
CASRRDRAGEAFF
TGTGCCAGCAGACGGGACAGGGCAGGTGAAGCTTTCTTT
>.|.|TRBJ1-6|TRBV19
CACSIEGSNSPLHF
TGTGCCTGTAGTATAGAGGGTTCTAATTCACCCCTCCACTTT